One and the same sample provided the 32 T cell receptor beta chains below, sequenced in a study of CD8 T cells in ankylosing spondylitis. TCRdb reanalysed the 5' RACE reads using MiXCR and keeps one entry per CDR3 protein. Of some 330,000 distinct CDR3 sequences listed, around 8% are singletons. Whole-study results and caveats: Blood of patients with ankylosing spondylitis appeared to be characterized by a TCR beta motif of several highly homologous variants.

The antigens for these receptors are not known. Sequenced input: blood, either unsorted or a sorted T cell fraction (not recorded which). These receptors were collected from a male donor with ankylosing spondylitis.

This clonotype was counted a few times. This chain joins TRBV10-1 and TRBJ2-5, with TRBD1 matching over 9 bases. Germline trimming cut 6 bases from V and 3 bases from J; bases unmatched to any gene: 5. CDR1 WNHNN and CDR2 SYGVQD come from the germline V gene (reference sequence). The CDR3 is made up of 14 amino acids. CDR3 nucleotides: TGCGCCAGCAGCGGGACAGGGACGGAAGAGACCCAGTACTTC. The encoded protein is CASSGTGTEETQYF.

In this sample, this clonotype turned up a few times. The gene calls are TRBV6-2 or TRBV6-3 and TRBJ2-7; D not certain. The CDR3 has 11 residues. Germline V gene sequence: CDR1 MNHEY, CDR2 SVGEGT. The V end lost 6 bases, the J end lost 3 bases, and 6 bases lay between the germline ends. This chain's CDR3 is CASSIYYEQYF. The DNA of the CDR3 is TGTGCCAGCAGCATTTACTACGAGCAGTACTTC.

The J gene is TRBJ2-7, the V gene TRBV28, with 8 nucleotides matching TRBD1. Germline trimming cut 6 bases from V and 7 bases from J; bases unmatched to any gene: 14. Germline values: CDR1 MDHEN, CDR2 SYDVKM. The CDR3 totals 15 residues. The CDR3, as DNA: TGTGCCAGCAGCCATGGGGGGAGGACAGGGCTGGAGCAGTACTTC. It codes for CASSHGGRTGLEQYF.

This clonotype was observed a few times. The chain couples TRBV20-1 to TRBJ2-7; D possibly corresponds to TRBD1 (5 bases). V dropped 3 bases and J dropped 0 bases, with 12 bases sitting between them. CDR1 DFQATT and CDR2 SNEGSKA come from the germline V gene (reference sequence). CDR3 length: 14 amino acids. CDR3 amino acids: CSASIPGHSYEQYF. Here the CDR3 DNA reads TGCAGTGCTAGTATCCCAGGACACTCCTACGAGCAGTACTTC.

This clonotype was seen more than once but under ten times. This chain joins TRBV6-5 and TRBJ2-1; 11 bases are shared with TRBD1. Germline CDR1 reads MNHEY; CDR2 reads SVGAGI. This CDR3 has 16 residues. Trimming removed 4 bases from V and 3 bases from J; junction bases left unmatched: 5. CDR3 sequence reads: CASSSRTGGLYNEQFF. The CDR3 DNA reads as TGTGCCAGCAGTTCCCGGACAGGGGGCCTCTACAATGAGCAGTTCTTC.

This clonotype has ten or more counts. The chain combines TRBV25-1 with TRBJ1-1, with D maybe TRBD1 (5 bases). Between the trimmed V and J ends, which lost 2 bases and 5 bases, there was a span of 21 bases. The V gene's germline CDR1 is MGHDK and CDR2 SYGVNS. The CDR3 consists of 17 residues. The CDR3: CASSERFGEGTGTEAFF. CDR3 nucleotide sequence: TGTGCCAGCAGTGAAAGGTTTGGTGAAGGGACGGGGACTGAAGCTTTCTTT. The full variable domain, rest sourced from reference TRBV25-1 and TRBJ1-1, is EADIYQTPRYLVIGTGKKITLECSQTMGHDKMYWYQQDPGMELHLIHYSYGVNSTEKGDLSSESTVSRIRTEHFPLTLESARPSHTSQYLCASSERFGEGTGTEAFFGQGTRLTVV.

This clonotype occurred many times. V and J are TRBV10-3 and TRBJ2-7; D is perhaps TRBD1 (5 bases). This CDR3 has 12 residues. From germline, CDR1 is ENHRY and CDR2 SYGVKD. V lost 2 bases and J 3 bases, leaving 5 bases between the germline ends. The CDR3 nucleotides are TGTGCCATCAGTGAGCAGGGCTACGAGCAGTACTTC. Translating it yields CAISEQGYEQYF.

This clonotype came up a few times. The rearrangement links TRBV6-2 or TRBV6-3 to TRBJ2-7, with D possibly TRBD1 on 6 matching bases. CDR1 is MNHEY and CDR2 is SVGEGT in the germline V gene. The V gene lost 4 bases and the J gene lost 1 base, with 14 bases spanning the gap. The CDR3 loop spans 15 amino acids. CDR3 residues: CASSSLQGRSYEQYF. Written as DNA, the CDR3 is TGTGCCAGCAGTTCTTTACAGGGAAGGTCCTACGAGCAGTACTTC.

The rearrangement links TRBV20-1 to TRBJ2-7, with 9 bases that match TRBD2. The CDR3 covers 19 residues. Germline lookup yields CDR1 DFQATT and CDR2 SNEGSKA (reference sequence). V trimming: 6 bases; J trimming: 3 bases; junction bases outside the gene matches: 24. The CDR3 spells CSARGPGTAGGPKYYEQYF. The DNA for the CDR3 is TGCAGTGCCAGGGGCCCGGGGACAGCGGGAGGACCTAAATACTACGAGCAGTACTTC.

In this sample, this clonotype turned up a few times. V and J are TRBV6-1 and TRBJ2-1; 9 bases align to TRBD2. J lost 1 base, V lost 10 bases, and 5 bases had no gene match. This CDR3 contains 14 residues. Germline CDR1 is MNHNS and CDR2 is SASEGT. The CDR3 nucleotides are TGTGCCACCCTCCTAGCGGGATCCTACAATGAGCAGTTCTTC. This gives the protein CATLLAGSYNEQFF.

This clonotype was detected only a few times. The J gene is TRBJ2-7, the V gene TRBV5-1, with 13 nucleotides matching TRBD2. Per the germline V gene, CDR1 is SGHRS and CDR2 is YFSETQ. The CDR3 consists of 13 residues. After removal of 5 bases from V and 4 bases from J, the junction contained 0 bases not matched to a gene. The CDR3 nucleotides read TGCGCCAGCAGACTAGCGGGAGGGTACGAGCAGTACTTC. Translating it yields CASRLAGGYEQYF.

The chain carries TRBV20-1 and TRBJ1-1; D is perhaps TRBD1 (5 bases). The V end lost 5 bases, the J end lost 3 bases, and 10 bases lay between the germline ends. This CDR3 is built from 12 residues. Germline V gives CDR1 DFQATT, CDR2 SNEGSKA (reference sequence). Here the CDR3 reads CSADFRDTEAFF. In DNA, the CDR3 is TGCAGTGCTGACTTCAGGGACACTGAAGCTTTCTTT.

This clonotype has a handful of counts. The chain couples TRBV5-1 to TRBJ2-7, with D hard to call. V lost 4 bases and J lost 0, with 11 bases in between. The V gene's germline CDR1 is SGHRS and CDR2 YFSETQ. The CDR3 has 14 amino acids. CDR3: CASSLDTYSYEQYF. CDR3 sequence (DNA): TGCGCCAGCAGCCTAGACACTTACTCCTACGAGCAGTACTTC.

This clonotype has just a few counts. The CDR3 is CASSLVRGRKAFF. The CDR3, as DNA: TGTGCCAGCAGTTTAGTAAGGGGGCGCAAGGCTTTCTTT. This rearrangement joins TRBV12-3 or TRBV12-4 to TRBJ1-1; 7 positions match TRBD1. The CDR3 runs 13 residues. V dropped 1 base and J dropped 11; count of bases not matched to a gene: 7.

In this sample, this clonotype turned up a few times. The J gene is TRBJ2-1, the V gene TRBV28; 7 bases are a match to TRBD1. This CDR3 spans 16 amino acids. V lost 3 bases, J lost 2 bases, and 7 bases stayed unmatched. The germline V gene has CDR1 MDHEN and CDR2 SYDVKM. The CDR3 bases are TGTGCCAGCAGTTTCCTGACAGGGCAAGCCTACAATGAGCAGTTCTTC. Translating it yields CASSFLTGQAYNEQFF.

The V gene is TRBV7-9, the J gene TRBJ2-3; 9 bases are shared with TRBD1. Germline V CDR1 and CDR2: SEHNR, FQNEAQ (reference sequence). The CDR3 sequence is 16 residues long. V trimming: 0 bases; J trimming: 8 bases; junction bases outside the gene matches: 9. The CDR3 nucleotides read TGTGCCAGCAGCTTAGCGACGGGACAGGGTGCACGTACGCAGTATTTT. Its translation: CASSLATGQGARTQYF.

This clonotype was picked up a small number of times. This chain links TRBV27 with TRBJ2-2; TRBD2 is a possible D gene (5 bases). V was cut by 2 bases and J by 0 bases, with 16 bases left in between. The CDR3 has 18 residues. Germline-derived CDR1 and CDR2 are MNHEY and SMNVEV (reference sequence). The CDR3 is CASSLRGLEVANTGELFF. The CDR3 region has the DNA TGTGCCAGCAGTTTAAGAGGGCTTGAGGTGGCGAACACCGGGGAGCTGTTTTTT.

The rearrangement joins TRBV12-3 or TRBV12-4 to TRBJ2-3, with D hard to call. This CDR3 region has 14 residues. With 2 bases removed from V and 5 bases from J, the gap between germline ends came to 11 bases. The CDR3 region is CASSLLTVVDTQYF. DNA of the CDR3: TGTGCCAGCAGTTTATTAACGGTGGTAGATACGCAGTATTTT.

The CDR3 nucleotides read TGTGCCAGCAGCTTAGGGGTCGTGCAAGAGACCCAGTACTTC. Translation: CASSLGVVQETQYF. The chain is built from TRBV7-7 and TRBJ2-5; D ambiguous. Trimming left V 1 base short and J 2 bases short, with 8 bases between. Per the germline V gene, CDR1 is SSHAT and CDR2 is FNYEAQ (reference sequence). This CDR3 comprises 14 residues.

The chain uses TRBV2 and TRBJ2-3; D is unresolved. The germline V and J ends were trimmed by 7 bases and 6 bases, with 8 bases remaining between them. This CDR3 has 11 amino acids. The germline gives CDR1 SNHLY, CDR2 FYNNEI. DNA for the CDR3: TGTGCCAGCACTTGGTGGGATACGCAGTATTTT. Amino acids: CASTWWDTQYF.

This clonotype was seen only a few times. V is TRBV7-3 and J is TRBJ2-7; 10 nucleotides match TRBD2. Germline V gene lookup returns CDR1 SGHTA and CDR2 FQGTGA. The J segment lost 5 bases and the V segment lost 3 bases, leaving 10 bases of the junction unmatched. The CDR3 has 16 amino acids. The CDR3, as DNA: TGTGCCAGCAGCTTGACTAGCGGGTCGAGGGTCCACGAGCAGTACTTC. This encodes CASSLTSGSRVHEQYF.

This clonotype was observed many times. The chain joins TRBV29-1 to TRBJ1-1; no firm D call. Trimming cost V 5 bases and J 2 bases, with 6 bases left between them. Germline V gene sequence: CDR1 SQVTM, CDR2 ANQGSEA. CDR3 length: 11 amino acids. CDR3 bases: TGCAGCGTTTCAGACAACACTGAAGCTTTCTTT. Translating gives CSVSDNTEAFF.

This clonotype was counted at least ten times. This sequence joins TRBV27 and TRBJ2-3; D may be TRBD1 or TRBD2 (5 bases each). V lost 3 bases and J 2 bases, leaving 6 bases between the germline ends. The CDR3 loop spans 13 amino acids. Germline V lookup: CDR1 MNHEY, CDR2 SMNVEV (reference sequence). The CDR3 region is CASSFGTTDTQYF. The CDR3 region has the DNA TGTGCCAGCAGTTTCGGGACCACAGATACGCAGTATTTT.

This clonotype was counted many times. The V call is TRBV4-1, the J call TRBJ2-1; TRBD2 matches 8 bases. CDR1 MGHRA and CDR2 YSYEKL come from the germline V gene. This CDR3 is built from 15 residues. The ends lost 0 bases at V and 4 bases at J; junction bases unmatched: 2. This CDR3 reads CASSQDSGVYNEQFF. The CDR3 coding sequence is TGCGCCAGCAGCCAAGATAGCGGGGTATACAATGAGCAGTTCTTC.

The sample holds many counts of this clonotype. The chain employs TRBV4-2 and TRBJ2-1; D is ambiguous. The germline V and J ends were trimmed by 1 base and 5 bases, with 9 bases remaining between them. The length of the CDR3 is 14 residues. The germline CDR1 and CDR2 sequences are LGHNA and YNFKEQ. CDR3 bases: TGTGCCAGCAGCCAAGTTCATCTCGACAATGAGCAGTTCTTC. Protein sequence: CASSQVHLDNEQFF.

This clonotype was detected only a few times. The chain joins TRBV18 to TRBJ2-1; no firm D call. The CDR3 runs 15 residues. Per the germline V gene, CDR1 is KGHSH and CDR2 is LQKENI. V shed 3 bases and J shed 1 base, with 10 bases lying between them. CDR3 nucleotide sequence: TGTGCCAGCTCACCGGCTAGAAGTTCCTACAATGAGCAGTTCTTC. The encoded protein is CASSPARSSYNEQFF.

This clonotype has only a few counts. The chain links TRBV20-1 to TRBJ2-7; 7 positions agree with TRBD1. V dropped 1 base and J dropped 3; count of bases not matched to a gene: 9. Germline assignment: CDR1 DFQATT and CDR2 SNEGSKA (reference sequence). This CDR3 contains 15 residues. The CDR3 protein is CSARGPTGANYEQYF. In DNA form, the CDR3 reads TGCAGTGCTAGAGGCCCAACAGGGGCCAACTACGAGCAGTACTTC.

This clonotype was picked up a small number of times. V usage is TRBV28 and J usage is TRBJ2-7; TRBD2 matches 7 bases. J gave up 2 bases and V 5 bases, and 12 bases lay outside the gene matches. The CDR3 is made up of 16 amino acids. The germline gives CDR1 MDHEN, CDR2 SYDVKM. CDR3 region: CASSTPRGRSPYEQYF. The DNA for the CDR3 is TGTGCCAGCAGTACCCCCCGCGGGAGATCCCCCTACGAGCAGTACTTC.

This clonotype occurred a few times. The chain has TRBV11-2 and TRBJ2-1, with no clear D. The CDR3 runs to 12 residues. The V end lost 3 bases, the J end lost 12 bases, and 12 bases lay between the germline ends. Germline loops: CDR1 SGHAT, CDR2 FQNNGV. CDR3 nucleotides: TGTGCCAGCAGCTTGACTTACATTAGGCAGTTCTTC. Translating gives CASSLTYIRQFF. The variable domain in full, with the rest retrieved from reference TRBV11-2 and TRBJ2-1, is EAGVAQSPRYKIIEKRQSVAFWCNPISGHATLYWYQQILGQGPKLLIQFQNNGVVDDSQLPKDRFSAERLKGVDSTLKIQPAKLEDSAVYLCASSLTYIRQFFGPGTRLTVL.

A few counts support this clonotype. CDR3 sequence (DNA): TGTGCCAGCAGTGAACAGGGGGCGGCCTTAAACTATGGCTACACCTTC. Its protein is CASSEQGAALNYGYTF. The V and J genes are TRBV2 and TRBJ1-2; TRBD1 agrees at 8 bases. V gave up 2 bases and J gave up 2 bases; unmatched junction bases: 7. The CDR3 length is 16 residues. Germline lookup yields CDR1 SNHLY and CDR2 FYNNEI.

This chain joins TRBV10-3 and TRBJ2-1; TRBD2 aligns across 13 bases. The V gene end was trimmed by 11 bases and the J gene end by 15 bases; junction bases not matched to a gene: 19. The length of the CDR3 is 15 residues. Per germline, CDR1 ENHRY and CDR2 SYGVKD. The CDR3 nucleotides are TGTGCCGCGCACGGTGGGACTAGCGGGATTGAGGTTCCGTTCTTC. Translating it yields CAAHGGTSGIEVPFF.

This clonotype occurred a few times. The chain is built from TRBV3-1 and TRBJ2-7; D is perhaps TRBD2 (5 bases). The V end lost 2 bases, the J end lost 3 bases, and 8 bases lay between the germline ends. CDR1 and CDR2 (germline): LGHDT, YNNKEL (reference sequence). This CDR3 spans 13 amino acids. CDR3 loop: CASSQPTSYEQYF. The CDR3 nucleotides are TGTGCCAGCAGCCAACCTACTAGCTACGAGCAGTACTTC.